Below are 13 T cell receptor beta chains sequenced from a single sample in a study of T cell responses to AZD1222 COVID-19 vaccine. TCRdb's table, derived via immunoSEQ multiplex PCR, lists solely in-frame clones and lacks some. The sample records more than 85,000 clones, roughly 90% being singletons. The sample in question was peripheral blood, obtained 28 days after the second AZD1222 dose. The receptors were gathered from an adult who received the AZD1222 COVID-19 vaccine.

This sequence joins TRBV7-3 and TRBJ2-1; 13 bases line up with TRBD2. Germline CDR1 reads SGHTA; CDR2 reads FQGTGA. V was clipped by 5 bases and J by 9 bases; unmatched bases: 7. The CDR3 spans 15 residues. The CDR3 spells CASSMTSGRLGEQFF. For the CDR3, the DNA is TGTGCCAGCAGCATGACTAGCGGGAGGCTGGGTGAGCAGTTCTTC.

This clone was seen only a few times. The chain's CDR3 is CASSLGQGFEKLFF. For the CDR3, the DNA is TGTGCCAGCAGTTTAGGACAGGGGTTTGAAAAACTGTTTTTT. V gene TRBV27 combines with J gene TRBJ1-4, with 9 nucleotides matching TRBD1. With 2 bases clipped from V and 7 bases from J, the junction kept 2 bases outside the gene matches. CDR1 is MNHEY and CDR2 is SMNVEV in the germline V gene (reference sequence). The CDR3 sequence is 14 residues long.

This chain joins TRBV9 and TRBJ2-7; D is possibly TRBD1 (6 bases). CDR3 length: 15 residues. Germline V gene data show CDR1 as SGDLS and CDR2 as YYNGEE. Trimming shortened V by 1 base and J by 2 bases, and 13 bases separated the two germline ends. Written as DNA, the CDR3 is TGTGCCAGCAGCGTAAACAGGGAGAGCCCCTACGAGCAGTACTTC. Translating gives CASSVNRESPYEQYF.

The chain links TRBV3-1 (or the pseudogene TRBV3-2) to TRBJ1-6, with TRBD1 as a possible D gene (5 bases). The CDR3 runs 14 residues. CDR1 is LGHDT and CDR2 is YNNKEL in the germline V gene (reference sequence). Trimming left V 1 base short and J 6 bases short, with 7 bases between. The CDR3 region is CASSQAGTNSPLHF. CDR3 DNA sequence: TGTGCCAGCAGCCAAGCAGGGACTAATTCACCCCTCCACTTT.

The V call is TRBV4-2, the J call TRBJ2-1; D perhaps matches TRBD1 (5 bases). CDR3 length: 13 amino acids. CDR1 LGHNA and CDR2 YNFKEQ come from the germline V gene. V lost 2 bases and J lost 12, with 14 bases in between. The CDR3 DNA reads TGTGCCAGCAGCCAAATGGACACCGAAATGCAGTTCTTC. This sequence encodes CASSQMDTEMQFF.

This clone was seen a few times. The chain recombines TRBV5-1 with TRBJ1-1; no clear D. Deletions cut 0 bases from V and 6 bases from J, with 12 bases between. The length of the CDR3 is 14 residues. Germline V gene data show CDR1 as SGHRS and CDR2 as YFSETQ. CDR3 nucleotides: TGCGCCAGCAGCTTGGATCGGGGTAAACCTGAAGCTTTCTTT. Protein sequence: CASSLDRGKPEAFF.

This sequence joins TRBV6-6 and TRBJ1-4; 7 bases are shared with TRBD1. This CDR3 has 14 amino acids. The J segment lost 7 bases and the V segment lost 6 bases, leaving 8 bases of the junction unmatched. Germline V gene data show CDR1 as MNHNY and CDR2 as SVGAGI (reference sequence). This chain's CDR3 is CASSLTGVAEKLFF. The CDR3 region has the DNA TGTGCCAGCAGCCTTACAGGGGTTGCTGAAAAACTGTTTTTT.

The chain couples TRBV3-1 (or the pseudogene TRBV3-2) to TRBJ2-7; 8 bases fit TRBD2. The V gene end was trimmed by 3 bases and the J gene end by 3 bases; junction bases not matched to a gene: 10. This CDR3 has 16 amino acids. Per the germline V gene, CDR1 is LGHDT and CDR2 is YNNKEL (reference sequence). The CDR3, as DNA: TGTGCCAGCAGCCACAGCGGGGGAGGTGCTTACTACGAGCAGTACTTC. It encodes CASSHSGGGAYYEQYF.

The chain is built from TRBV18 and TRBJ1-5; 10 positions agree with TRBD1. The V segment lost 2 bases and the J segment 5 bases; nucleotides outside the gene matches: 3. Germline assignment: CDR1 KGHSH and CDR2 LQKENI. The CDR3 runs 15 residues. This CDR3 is CASSPRDRGDQPQHF. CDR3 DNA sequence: TGTGCCAGCTCACCAAGGGACAGGGGCGATCAGCCCCAGCATTTT.

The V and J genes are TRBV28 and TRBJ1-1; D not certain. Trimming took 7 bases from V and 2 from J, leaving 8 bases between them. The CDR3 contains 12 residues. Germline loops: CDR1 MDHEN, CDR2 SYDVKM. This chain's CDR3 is CASNEANTEAFF. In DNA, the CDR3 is TGTGCCAGCAATGAGGCCAACACTGAAGCTTTCTTT.

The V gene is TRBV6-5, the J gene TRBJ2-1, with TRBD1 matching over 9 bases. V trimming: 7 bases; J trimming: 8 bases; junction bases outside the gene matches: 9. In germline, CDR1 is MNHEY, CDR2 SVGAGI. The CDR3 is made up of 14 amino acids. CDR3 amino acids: CASNRDRAADEQFF. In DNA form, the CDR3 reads TGTGCCAGCAACCGGGACAGGGCTGCCGATGAGCAGTTCTTC.

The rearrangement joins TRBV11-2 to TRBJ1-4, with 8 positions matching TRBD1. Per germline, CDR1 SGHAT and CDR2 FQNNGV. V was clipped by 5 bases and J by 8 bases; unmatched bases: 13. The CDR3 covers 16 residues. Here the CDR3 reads CASSPHIGTGGEKLFF. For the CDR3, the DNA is TGTGCCAGCAGCCCCCACATAGGGACAGGCGGGGAAAAACTGTTTTTT.

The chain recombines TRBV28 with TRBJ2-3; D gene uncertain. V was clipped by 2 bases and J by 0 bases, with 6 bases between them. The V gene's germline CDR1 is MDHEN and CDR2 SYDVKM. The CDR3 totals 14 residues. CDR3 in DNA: TGTGCCAGCAGTTTAGGCAGTAGCACAGATACGCAGTATTTT. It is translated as CASSLGSSTDTQYF.